A selection of T cell receptor beta chains follows, all from one sample in a study of immune evolution from preneoplasia to lung adenocarcinoma. TCRdb's copy holds only in-frame clones and misses some; the assay was immunoSEQ multiplex PCR. The profile shows fewer than 3,000 clones, approximately 81% of them singletons. The sequenced material came from FFPE adjacent normal lung tissue. All receptors derive from a person aged 55-85 years with lung adenocarcinoma. Both conserved end residues are trimmed from each CDR3.

cdr3_length: 9
j_call: TRBJ2-2
v_call: TRBV7-9
cdr3_aa: ASSLLGELF

cdr3_length: 10
j_call: TRBJ1-5
v_call: TRBV28
cdr3_aa: AIQGSDQPQH

cdr3_length: 14
j_call: TRBJ2-1
v_call: TRBV5-4
cdr3_aa: ASSSTSGLSYNEQF

cdr3_length: 14
j_call: TRBJ2-5
v_call: TRBV19
cdr3_aa: ASSASGTGGFETQY

cdr3_length: 12
j_call: TRBJ2-2
v_call: TRBV6-1
cdr3_aa: ASSSGPATGELF

cdr3_length: 13
j_call: TRBJ2-3
v_call: TRBV5-3
cdr3_aa: ARSLEPVGPDTQY

cdr3_length: 14
j_call: TRBJ2-7
v_call: TRBV18
cdr3_aa: ASSPPGQGGLGEQY

cdr3_length: 11
j_call: TRBJ1-2
v_call: TRBV6-6
cdr3_aa: ASSQQGIDRYT

cdr3_length: 9
j_call: TRBJ2-1
v_call: TRBV6-7
cdr3_aa: ASPPGARQF

cdr3_length: 12
j_call: TRBJ1-1
v_call: TRBV30
cdr3_aa: AWSVNSANTEAF

cdr3_length: 11
j_call: TRBJ2-7
v_call: TRBV2
cdr3_aa: ASSVGQGFEQY

cdr3_length: 13
j_call: TRBJ2-1
v_call: TRBV7-3
cdr3_aa: ASSLSPGEYNEQF

cdr3_length: 14
j_call: TRBJ1-4
v_call: TRBV10-3
cdr3_aa: AISESRGRRNEKLF

cdr3_length: 12
j_call: TRBJ1-3
v_call: TRBV5-1
cdr3_aa: ASSRGMDGNTIY

cdr3_length: 13
j_call: TRBJ1-2
v_call: TRBV2
cdr3_aa: ASSPDGTPFYGYT

cdr3_length: 10
j_call: TRBJ1-2
v_call: TRBV28
cdr3_aa: ATGTGVYGYT

cdr3_length: 13
j_call: TRBJ2-5
v_call: TRBV2
cdr3_aa: ASRLAGVLLETQY

cdr3_length: 6
j_call: TRBJ2-2
v_call: TRBV6-1
cdr3_aa: ATRKLF

cdr3_length: 12
j_call: TRBJ1-1
v_call: TRBV7-2
cdr3_aa: ASSQQGSDTEAF

cdr3_length: 10
j_call: TRBJ1-2
v_call: TRBV5-1
cdr3_aa: ASSLGADGYT

cdr3_length: 12
j_call: TRBJ2-1
v_call: TRBV28
cdr3_aa: AMSAGGFHNEQF

cdr3_length: 12
j_call: TRBJ2-2
v_call: TRBV9
cdr3_aa: ASSSGHSTGELF

cdr3_length: 12
j_call: TRBJ2-7
v_call: TRBV30
cdr3_aa: AWSAKQLADALY

cdr3_length: 14
j_call: TRBJ2-7
v_call: TRBV28
cdr3_aa: ASSFLASGSTYEQY

cdr3_length: 15
j_call: TRBJ1-2
v_call: TRBV7-9
cdr3_aa: ASSLVAGGDSLYGYT